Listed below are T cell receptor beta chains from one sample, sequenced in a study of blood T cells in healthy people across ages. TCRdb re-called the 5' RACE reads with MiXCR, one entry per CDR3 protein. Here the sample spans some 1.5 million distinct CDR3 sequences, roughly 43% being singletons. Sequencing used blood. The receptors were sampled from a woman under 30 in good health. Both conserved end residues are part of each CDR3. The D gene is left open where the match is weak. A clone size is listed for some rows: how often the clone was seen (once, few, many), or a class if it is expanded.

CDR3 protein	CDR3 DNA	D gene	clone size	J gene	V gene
CASSQDRKRGLYNEQYF	TGCGCCAGCAGCCAAGATAGGAAGAGGGGACTATACAATGAGCAGTACTTC	TRBD2	.	TRBJ2-7	TRBV4-3
CASTILGGASYNEQFF	TGTGCCAGCACCATTCTCGGGGGGGCCTCCTACAATGAGCAGTTCTTC	TRBD2	.	TRBJ2-1	TRBV2
CASSLGTAYQETQYF	TGCGCCAGCAGCTTGGGGACCGCGTACCAAGAGACCCAGTACTTC	.	few	TRBJ2-5	TRBV5-1
CASSPFGEDSDTQYF	TGTGCCAGCAGCCCCTTCGGGGAGGATTCAGATACGCAGTATTTT	.	.	TRBJ2-3	TRBV25-1
CASSPTVAGNTIYF	TGTGCCAGCAGCCCCACGGTAGCTGGAAACACCATATATTTT	.	.	TRBJ1-3	TRBV3-1
CASSGGEPVLGGYTF	TGTGCCAGCAGCGGGGGGGAACCGGTGCTAGGCGGCTACACCTTC	.	few	TRBJ1-2	TRBV9
CSAGGRQETQYF	TGCAGTGCTGGGGGAAGGCAAGAGACCCAGTACTTC	.	.	TRBJ2-5	TRBV20-1
CATSDPRGSSSYNEQYF	TGTGCCACCAGTGACCCCCGCGGCTCGAGCTCCTACAATGAGCAGTACTTC	.	.	TRBJ2-7	TRBV24-1
CSVVVDRGFNYGYTF	TGCAGCGTTGTTGTGGACAGGGGGTTTAACTATGGCTACACCTTC	TRBD1	.	TRBJ1-2	TRBV29-1
CTSSLGSTSNEQFF	TGTACCAGCAGCTTAGGGAGTACTTCTAATGAGCAGTTCTTC	.	.	TRBJ2-1	TRBV7-2
CASSYSTGPNGYTF	TGTGCCAGCAGTTACTCGACAGGTCCGAATGGCTACACCTTC	.	.	TRBJ1-2	TRBV6-2/TRBV6-3
CASDFGGAYNEQYF	TGTGCCAGTGACTTCGGGGGCGCCTACAATGAGCAGTACTTC	.	.	TRBJ2-7	TRBV19
CSVSRGQLLTDTQYF	TGCAGCGTTTCGCGGGGACAGCTACTCACAGATACGCAGTATTTT	.	.	TRBJ2-3	TRBV29-1
CASSLHDGAGGFNEQFF	TGTGCTAGCAGCCTCCACGACGGGGCAGGTGGATTTAATGAGCAGTTCTTC	.	.	TRBJ2-1	TRBV7-7
CASSTGTNVNYGYTF	TGTGCCAGCAGCACCGGGACAAATGTCAACTATGGCTACACCTTC	.	few	TRBJ1-2	TRBV7-2
CASSLALGQGTKQFF	TGTGCCAGCAGTTTAGCGCTGGGACAGGGAACTAAGCAGTTCTTC	TRBD1	.	TRBJ2-1	TRBV12-3/TRBV12-4
CASSQVGDGLYGYTF	TGCGCCAGCAGCCAAGTCGGGGACGGGTTGTATGGCTACACCTTC	.	.	TRBJ1-2	TRBV4-3
CASSSQGAYTEAFF	TGTGCCAGCAGTTCACAGGGGGCGTACACTGAAGCTTTCTTT	TRBD1	.	TRBJ1-1	TRBV6-6
CSAREMGRGETQYF	TGCAGTGCTAGAGAAATGGGGAGGGGAGAGACCCAGTACTTC	TRBD2	.	TRBJ2-5	TRBV20-1
CASSLIVGRADTQYF	TGTGCCAGCAGTTTAATTGTGGGGAGAGCAGATACGCAGTATTTT	.	.	TRBJ2-3	TRBV12-3/TRBV12-4
CASSPKTLSSGANVLTF	TGCGCCAGCAGCCCGAAGACCTTGAGTTCTGGGGCCAACGTCCTGACTTTC	.	.	TRBJ2-6	TRBV4-3
CSVEMGSTEAFF	TGCAGCGTTGAAATGGGGAGCACTGAAGCTTTCTTT	.	.	TRBJ1-1	TRBV29-1
CASSVEGLATDTQYF	TGTGCAAGCAGCGTAGAGGGACTAGCGACAGATACGCAGTATTTT	TRBD2	.	TRBJ2-3	TRBV9
CASSTRTSGITDTQYF	TGTGCCAGCAGCACGAGGACTAGCGGGATAACAGATACGCAGTATTTT	TRBD2	.	TRBJ2-3	TRBV11-3